This TCR beta chain emerged from a study of patients and donors after allogeneic stem cell transplantation. The CDR3 consists of 16 residues. TCRdb passed the RT-PCR reads through MiXCR, listing each CDR3 protein once. Seen here are 410,000 or so distinct CDR3 sequences, 16% observed once, and the top ten hold about 7%. This receptor was obtained from a human donor who was either an allogeneic HSCT recipient or a stem cell or donor lymphocyte infusion donor (not recorded which). It is not recorded whose cells these are; they may come from a transplant donor. The sample consisted of blood, either unsorted or a sorted T cell fraction (not recorded which). The rearrangement uses TRBV21-1 and TRBJ2-7; TRBD1 is the table's D call and was not checked against the DNA. TRBV21-1 is reported as a pseudogene. In DNA form, the CDR3 reads TGTGCCAGCAGCAAAGAATCCCGGACTACCGTAGGAGAGCAGTACTTC. Translation gives CASSKESRTTVGEQYF.